These T cell receptor beta chains were read from a single sample in a study of T-cell reconstitution after alpha-beta-depleted transplantation in children. TCRdb ran MiXCR on the PCR reads and lists one entry per CDR3 protein. The table lists over 450,000 distinct CDR3 sequences, under 12% of them singletons. Sequenced material: PBMCs, taken before TCRalphabeta/CD19-depleted stem cell transplant. The receptors were sampled from a child younger than 10 with inherited bone marrow failure, due to receive a stem cell transplant. The CDR3 runs from the conserved cysteine through the conserved F or W. D genes are given only for firm matches. Size tells how often a clone was seen (once, few, many) or the class of an expanded clone, and some rows leave it out.

V gene	D gene	J gene	clone size	CDR3 DNA	CDR3 protein
TRBV29-1	TRBD2	TRBJ2-1	many	TGCAGCGTTGGATGGCGGGAGGGTTACAATGAGCAGTTCTTC	CSVGWREGYNEQFF
TRBV7-9	NA	TRBJ1-2	many	TGTGCCAGCAGCGCCGGTGGACAGTCTGGCTACACCTTC	CASSAGGQSGYTF
TRBV7-8	TRBD2	TRBJ2-1	many	TGTGCCAGCAGCTTAGAGGTGGGAGGGCCCCCCAATGAGCAGTTCTTC	CASSLEVGGPPNEQFF
TRBV7-2	NA	TRBJ2-2	many	TGTGCCAGCAGCTTACTCCTGGTATTAACCGGGGAGCTGTTTTTT	CASSLLLVLTGELFF
TRBV27	NA	TRBJ2-5	many	TGTGCCAGCAGTTTATTGCAGGGGTCACAAGAGACCCAGTACTTC	CASSLLQGSQETQYF
TRBV2	NA	TRBJ2-2	many	TGTGCCAGCAGTGAAAACACCCTGGGTGGGGAGCTGTTTTTT	CASSENTLGGELFF
TRBV5-4	NA	TRBJ2-7	NA	TGTGCCAGCAGCTTGGTGCCAGGGCTGGACGAGCAGTACTTC	CASSLVPGLDEQYF
TRBV29-1	TRBD1	TRBJ2-2	many	TGCAGCGTTTTCAGGGGGCCCGGGGAGCTGTTTTTT	CSVFRGPGELFF
TRBV2	NA	TRBJ2-1	many	TGTGCCAGCAGTGTGTCCGGGGGTTTCGATGAGCAGTTCTTC	CASSVSGGFDEQFF
TRBV4-3	TRBD1	TRBJ2-1	NA	TGCGCCAGCACGTCGGATTTCGCAGGGGGCCTCAATGAGCAGTTCTTC	CASTSDFAGGLNEQFF
TRBV20-1	TRBD1	TRBJ2-5	NA	TGCAGTGCTATTGACCGGGACAGCCAAGAGACCCAGTACTTC	CSAIDRDSQETQYF
TRBV7-8	NA	TRBJ2-7	NA	TGTGCCAGCAGCTTAGATGCAGGGAGCCACGAGCAGTACTTC	CASSLDAGSHEQYF
TRBV5-5	NA	TRBJ1-1	many	TGTGCCAGCAGCTTAGGGTGGGTTGGGGGCACTGAAGCTTTCTTT	CASSLGWVGGTEAFF
TRBV20-1	TRBD2	TRBJ2-7	many	TGCAGTGCTAGAGACCGTACGACTAGCGGGAGAGACGAGCAGTACTTC	CSARDRTTSGRDEQYF
TRBV7-2	NA	TRBJ2-3	many	TGTGCCAGCAGCTTAGCGGTCGCTAGCACAGATACGCAGTATTTT	CASSLAVASTDTQYF
TRBV20-1	NA	TRBJ2-3	many	TGCAGTGGGAGTCCCACAGATACGCAGTATTTT	CSGSPTDTQYF
TRBV19	NA	TRBJ2-6	many	TGTGCCAGTAGTCCTTGGGGGGAATTGAGCTCTGGGGCCAACGTCCTGACTTTC	CASSPWGELSSGANVLTF
TRBV27	NA	TRBJ1-1	NA	TGTGCCAGCAGTTCTCGGGCGAACACTGAAGCTTTCTTT	CASSSRANTEAFF
TRBV6-2/TRBV6-3	TRBD1	TRBJ2-1	many	TGTGCCAGCATGGTCAGGGGGAATGAGCAGTTCTTC	CASMVRGNEQFF
TRBV11-2	NA	TRBJ2-7	NA	TGTGCCAGCAGCTTAGAGGCGGACCACGAGCAGTACTTC	CASSLEADHEQYF
TRBV29-1	TRBD2	TRBJ2-7	many	TGCAGCGTTGGGGGGGCCGGGACTAGTCCCTACGAGCAGTACTTC	CSVGGAGTSPYEQYF
TRBV12-3/TRBV12-4	TRBD2	TRBJ2-7	many	TGTGCCAGCAGTACTAGCGGGAGGAGTTTCCACGAGCAGTACTTC	CASSTSGRSFHEQYF
TRBV7-8	NA	TRBJ2-1	many	TGTGCCAGCAGCTCCCGACAGGCCAATACAATGAGTGTGCAGTTCTTC	CASSSRQANTMSVQFF
TRBV12-3/TRBV12-4	NA	TRBJ1-5	many	TGTGCCAGCAGTTTACGGGGTTATCAGCCCCAGCATTTT	CASSLRGYQPQHF
TRBV7-9	NA	TRBJ1-1	many	TGTGCCAGCAGCTACCGGGACGGGAACACTGAAGCTTTCTTT	CASSYRDGNTEAFF
TRBV7-2	NA	TRBJ2-5	many	TGTGCCAGCAGCGTGACTAGGCAAGAGACCCAGTACTTC	CASSVTRQETQYF
TRBV4-1	TRBD2	TRBJ2-7	many	TGCGCCAGCAGCCACGATTCTAGCGGGAGTGTATACGAGCAGTACTTC	CASSHDSSGSVYEQYF
TRBV20-1	TRBD1	TRBJ1-2	many	TGCAGTGCTGGAACCGGACAGGGAAATGGCTACACCTTC	CSAGTGQGNGYTF
TRBV6-2/TRBV6-3	NA	TRBJ2-7	few	TGTGCCAGCACCGAACGAGGGAGAGGGGACTACGAGCAGTACTTC	CASTERGRGDYEQYF
TRBV28	NA	TRBJ2-5	many	TGTGCCAGCAACCTCCCCAGAAAGACCCAAGAGACCCAGTACTTC	CASNLPRKTQETQYF
TRBV7-2	NA	TRBJ2-6	many	TGTGCCAGCAGCGCCCGCGGGGCTGGGGCCAACGTCCTGACTTTC	CASSARGAGANVLTF
TRBV20-1	TRBD1	TRBJ1-6	many	TGCAGTGCTTGGACAGGGGGTTATAATTCACCCCTCCACTTT	CSAWTGGYNSPLHF
TRBV19	NA	TRBJ1-5	NA	TGTGCCAGTAGTACGGCCCCGGACAGAACCAATCACCCCCAGCATTTT	CASSTAPDRTNHPQHF
TRBV6-5	NA	TRBJ2-1	many	TGTGCCAGCAGTTACTCAAGCCTTTCAGGGAATGAGCAGTTCTTC	CASSYSSLSGNEQFF
TRBV29-1	NA	TRBJ2-2	NA	TGCAGCTACGCAGTTCCGACCGGGGAGCTGTTTTTT	CSYAVPTGELFF
TRBV14	TRBD2	TRBJ2-1	few	TGTGCCAATATATGGACTAGCGGGTCTCGGGTCTCGGCAAATGAGCAGTTCTTC	CANIWTSGSRVSANEQFF
TRBV15	TRBD1	TRBJ2-2	many	TGTGCCACCAGCAACAGGGGTCGGTCCGGGGAGCTGTTTTTT	CATSNRGRSGELFF
TRBV7-8	NA	TRBJ2-1	few	TGTGCCAGCAGCTTTATGAGCAATGAGCAGTTCTTC	CASSFMSNEQFF
TRBV30	NA	TRBJ2-7	many	TGTGCCTGGAGTGTAAGGTCGCAGCAGTACTTC	CAWSVRSQQYF
TRBV6-5	NA	TRBJ2-3	many	TGTGCCAGCAGTTACGGGACAACCGGGGCAGATACGCAGTATTTT	CASSYGTTGADTQYF
TRBV29-1	NA	TRBJ2-1	many	TGCAGCGCCACTCTCCGGGAGTTCTACAATGAGCAGTTCTTC	CSATLREFYNEQFF
TRBV3-1	TRBD2	TRBJ2-1	NA	TGTGCCTCCTCCAAAGATCTAGTGAGGAGCGGGGGCTCCTACAATGAGCAGTTCTTC	CASSKDLVRSGGSYNEQFF
TRBV20-1	NA	TRBJ2-5	many	TGCAGTGCTGCCCGTCGTAGTGGACCCCAGTACTTC	CSAARRSGPQYF
TRBV3-1	TRBD2	TRBJ2-1	many	TGTGCCAGCAGCCAAGATCAGCGGGAGCGAAATGAGCAGTTCTTC	CASSQDQRERNEQFF
TRBV20-1	NA	TRBJ1-1	many	TGCAGTGCTAGAGATCTTCGAATACCCATTGAAGCTTTCTTT	CSARDLRIPIEAFF
TRBV19	NA	TRBJ1-5	many	TGTGCCAGTAGTCCCATTGGGGGCCAGCCCCAGCATTTT	CASSPIGGQPQHF
TRBV16	TRBD1	TRBJ2-7	many	TGTGCCAGCAGCCAATCGGGGACAGGGGGCTACGAGCAGTACTTC	CASSQSGTGGYEQYF
TRBV7-9	NA	TRBJ1-4	many	TGTGCCAGCAGTATACGAGCAACTAATGAAAAACTGTTTTTT	CASSIRATNEKLFF
TRBV30	TRBD1	TRBJ1-2	many	TGTGCCTGGGGAGGGACAGCTGCTTATGGCTACACCTTC	CAWGGTAAYGYTF
TRBV6-5	NA	TRBJ2-1	many	TGTGCCAGCAGTTACTCCCAGCTAGCCACCAATGAGCAGTTCTTC	CASSYSQLATNEQFF
TRBV20-1	TRBD1	TRBJ2-6	many	TGCAGTGCACCGAGGGGGGACAGGGGATACTCTGGGGCCAACGTCCTGACTTTC	CSAPRGDRGYSGANVLTF
TRBV10-3	TRBD1	TRBJ2-5	many	TGTGCCACCCTAAACCCGACAGGGAACCAAGAGACCCAGTACTTC	CATLNPTGNQETQYF
TRBV15	TRBD1	TRBJ2-7	many	TGTGCCACCAGCAGTTTCATTTACAGGGGGAATTCCTACGAGCAGTACTTC	CATSSFIYRGNSYEQYF
TRBV7-2	NA	TRBJ2-7	many	TGTGCCAGCAGCTTAAGCGGTAACTCCTACGAGCAGTACTTC	CASSLSGNSYEQYF
TRBV5-5	NA	TRBJ1-2	many	TGTGCCAGCAGCTTGGAGCTCAGGGCGACCGGCTATGGCTACACCTTC	CASSLELRATGYGYTF